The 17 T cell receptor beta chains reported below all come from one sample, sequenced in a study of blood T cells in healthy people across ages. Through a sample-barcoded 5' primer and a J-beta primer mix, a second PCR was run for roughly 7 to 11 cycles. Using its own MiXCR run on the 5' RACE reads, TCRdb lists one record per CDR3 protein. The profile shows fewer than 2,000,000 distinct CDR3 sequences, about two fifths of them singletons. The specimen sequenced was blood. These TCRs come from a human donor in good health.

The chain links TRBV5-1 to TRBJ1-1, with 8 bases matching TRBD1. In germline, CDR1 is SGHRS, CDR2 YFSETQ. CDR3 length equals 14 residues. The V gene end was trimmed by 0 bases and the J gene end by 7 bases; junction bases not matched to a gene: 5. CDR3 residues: CASSLATGAYEAFF. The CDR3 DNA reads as TGCGCCAGCAGCTTGGCGACAGGGGCGTATGAAGCTTTCTTT.

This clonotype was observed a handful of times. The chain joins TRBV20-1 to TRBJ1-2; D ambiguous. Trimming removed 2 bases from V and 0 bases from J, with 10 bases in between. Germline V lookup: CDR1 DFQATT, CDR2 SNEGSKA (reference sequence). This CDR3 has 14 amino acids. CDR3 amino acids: CSARRSDPNYGYTF. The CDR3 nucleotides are TGCAGTGCTAGAAGGTCAGATCCTAACTATGGCTACACCTTC.

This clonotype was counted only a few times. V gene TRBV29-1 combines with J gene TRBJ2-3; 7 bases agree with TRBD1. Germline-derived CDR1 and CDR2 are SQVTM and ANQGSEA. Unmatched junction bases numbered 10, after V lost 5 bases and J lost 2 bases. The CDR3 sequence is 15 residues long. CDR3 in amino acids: CSVYGTESSTDTQYF. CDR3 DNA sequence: TGCAGCGTTTACGGGACAGAGTCTTCCACAGATACGCAGTATTTT.

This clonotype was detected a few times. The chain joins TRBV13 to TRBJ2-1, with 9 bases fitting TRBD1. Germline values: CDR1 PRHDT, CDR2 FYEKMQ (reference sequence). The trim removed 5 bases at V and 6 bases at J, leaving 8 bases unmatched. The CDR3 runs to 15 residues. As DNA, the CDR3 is TGTGCCAGCAGCCTGGGACAGGGAGGGGTCAATGAGCAGTTCTTC. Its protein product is CASSLGQGGVNEQFF.

CDR3 residues: CASSLLGAFGYTF. The CDR3, as DNA: TGTGCCAGCAGCTTACTGGGGGCGTTTGGCTACACCTTC. The chain uses TRBV7-9 and TRBJ1-2; a possible D gene is TRBD1 (6 bases). CDR1 SEHNR and CDR2 FQNEAQ come from the germline V gene (reference sequence). The CDR3 spans 13 residues. With 2 bases removed from V and 7 bases from J, the gap between germline ends came to 11 bases.

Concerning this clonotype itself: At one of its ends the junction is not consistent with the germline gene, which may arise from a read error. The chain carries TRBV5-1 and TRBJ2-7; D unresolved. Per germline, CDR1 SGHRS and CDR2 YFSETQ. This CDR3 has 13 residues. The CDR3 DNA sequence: TGCGCCAGCGGCTTTAAGGGATCCTACGAGCAGTACTTC. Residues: CASGFKGSYEQYF. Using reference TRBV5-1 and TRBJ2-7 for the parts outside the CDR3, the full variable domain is KAGVTQTPRYLIKTRGQQVTLSCSPISGHRSVSWYQQTPGQGLQFLFEYFSETQRNKGNFPGRFSGRQFSNSRSEMNVSTLELGDSALYLCASGFKGSYEQYFGPGTRLTVT.

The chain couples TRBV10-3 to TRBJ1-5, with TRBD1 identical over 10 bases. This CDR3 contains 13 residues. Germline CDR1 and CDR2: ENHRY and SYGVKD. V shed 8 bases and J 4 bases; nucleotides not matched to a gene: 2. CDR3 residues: CAIGDRGNQPQHF. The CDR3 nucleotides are TGTGCCATCGGGGACAGGGGTAATCAGCCCCAGCATTTT.

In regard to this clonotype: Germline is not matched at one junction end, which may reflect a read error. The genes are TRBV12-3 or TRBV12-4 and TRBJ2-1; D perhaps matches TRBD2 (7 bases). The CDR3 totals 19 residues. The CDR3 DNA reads TGTACCAGCAGTTTCGGGGGGCAAAGGCTGGGACCCTCGGAGGGTGAGCAGTTCTTC. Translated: CTSSFGGQRLGPSEGEQFF.

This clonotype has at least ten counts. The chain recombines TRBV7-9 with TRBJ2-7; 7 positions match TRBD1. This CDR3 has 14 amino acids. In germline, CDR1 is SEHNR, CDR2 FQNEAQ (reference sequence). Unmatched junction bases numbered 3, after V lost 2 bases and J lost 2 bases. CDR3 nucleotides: TGTGCCAGCAGCTTACGGGACAGACCCTACGAGCAGTACTTC. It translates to CASSLRDRPYEQYF. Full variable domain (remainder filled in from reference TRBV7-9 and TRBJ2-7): DTGVSQNPRHKITKRGQNVTFRCDPISEHNRLYWYRQTLGQGPEFLTYFQNEAQLEKSRLLSDRFSAERPKGSFSTLEIQRTEQGDSAMYLCASSLRDRPYEQYFGPGTRLTVT.

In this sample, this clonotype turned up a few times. In DNA form, the CDR3 reads TGTGCCAGCAGTTATGGACAAAACAATGAGCAGTTCTTC. Protein: CASSYGQNNEQFF. This chain uses TRBV6-2 or TRBV6-3 with TRBJ2-1; D perhaps matches TRBD1 (5 bases). This CDR3 is built from 13 residues. Trimming pared 3 bases from V and 5 bases from J, leaving 8 bases between. Germline assignment: CDR1 MNHEY and CDR2 SVGEGT.

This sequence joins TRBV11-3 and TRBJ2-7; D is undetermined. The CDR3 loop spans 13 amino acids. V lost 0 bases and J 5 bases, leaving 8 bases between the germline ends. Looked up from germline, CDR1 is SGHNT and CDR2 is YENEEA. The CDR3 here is CASSLEIDDEQYF. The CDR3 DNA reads TGTGCCAGCAGCTTAGAAATCGACGACGAGCAGTACTTC.

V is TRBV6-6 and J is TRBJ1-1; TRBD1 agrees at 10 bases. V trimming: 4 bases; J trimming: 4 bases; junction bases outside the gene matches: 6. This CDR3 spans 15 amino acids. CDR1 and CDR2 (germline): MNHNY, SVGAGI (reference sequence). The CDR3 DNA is TGTGCCAGCAGTTTCGGACAGGGGGGGATCACTGAAGCTTTCTTT. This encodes CASSFGQGGITEAFF.

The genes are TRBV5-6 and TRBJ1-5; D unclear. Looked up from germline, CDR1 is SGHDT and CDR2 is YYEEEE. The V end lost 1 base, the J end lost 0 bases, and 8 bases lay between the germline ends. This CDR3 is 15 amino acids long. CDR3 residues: CASSLHSYSNQPQHF. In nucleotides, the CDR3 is TGTGCCAGCAGCTTGCACAGCTATAGCAATCAGCCCCAGCATTTT.

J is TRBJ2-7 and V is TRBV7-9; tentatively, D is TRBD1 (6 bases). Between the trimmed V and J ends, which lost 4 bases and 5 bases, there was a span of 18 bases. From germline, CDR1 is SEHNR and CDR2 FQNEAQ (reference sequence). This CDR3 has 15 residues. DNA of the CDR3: TGTGCCAGCAGCTCCACCAACTACAGGGAGCACGAGCAGTACTTC. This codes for CASSSTNYREHEQYF.

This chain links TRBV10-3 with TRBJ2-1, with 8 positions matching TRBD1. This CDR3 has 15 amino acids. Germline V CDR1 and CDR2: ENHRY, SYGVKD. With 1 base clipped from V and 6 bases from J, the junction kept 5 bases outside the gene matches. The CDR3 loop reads CAISELGTGSNEQFF. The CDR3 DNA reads TGTGCCATCAGTGAGTTGGGGACAGGTTCCAATGAGCAGTTCTTC.

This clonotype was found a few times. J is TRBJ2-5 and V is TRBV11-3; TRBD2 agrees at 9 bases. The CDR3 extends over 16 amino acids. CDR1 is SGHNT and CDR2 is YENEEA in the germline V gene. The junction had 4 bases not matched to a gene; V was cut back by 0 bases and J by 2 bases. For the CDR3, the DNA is TGTGCCAGCAGCTTAGATCTAGCGGGGACACAAGAGACCCAGTACTTC. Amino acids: CASSLDLAGTQETQYF.

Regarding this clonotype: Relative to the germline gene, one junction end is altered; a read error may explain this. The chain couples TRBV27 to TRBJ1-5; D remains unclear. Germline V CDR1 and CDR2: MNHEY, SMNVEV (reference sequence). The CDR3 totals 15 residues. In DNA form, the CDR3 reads TGTGCCGGCAGGCCCCAATTCTCCGCGGGTCAGCCCCAGCATTTT. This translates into CAGRPQFSAGQPQHF.